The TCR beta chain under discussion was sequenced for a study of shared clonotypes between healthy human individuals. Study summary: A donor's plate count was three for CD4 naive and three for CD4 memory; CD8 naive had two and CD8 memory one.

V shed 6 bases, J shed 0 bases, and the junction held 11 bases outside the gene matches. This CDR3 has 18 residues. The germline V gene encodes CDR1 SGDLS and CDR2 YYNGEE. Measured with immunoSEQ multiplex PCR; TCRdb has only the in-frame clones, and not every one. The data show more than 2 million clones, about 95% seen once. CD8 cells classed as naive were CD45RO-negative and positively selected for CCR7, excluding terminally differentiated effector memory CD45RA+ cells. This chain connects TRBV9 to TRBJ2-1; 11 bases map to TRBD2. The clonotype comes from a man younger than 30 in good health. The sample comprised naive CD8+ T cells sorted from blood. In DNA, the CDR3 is TGTGCCAGCAACTCCGGACTAGCGGGCCTTAGCTCCTACAATGAGCAGTTCTTC. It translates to CASNSGLAGLSSYNEQFF.